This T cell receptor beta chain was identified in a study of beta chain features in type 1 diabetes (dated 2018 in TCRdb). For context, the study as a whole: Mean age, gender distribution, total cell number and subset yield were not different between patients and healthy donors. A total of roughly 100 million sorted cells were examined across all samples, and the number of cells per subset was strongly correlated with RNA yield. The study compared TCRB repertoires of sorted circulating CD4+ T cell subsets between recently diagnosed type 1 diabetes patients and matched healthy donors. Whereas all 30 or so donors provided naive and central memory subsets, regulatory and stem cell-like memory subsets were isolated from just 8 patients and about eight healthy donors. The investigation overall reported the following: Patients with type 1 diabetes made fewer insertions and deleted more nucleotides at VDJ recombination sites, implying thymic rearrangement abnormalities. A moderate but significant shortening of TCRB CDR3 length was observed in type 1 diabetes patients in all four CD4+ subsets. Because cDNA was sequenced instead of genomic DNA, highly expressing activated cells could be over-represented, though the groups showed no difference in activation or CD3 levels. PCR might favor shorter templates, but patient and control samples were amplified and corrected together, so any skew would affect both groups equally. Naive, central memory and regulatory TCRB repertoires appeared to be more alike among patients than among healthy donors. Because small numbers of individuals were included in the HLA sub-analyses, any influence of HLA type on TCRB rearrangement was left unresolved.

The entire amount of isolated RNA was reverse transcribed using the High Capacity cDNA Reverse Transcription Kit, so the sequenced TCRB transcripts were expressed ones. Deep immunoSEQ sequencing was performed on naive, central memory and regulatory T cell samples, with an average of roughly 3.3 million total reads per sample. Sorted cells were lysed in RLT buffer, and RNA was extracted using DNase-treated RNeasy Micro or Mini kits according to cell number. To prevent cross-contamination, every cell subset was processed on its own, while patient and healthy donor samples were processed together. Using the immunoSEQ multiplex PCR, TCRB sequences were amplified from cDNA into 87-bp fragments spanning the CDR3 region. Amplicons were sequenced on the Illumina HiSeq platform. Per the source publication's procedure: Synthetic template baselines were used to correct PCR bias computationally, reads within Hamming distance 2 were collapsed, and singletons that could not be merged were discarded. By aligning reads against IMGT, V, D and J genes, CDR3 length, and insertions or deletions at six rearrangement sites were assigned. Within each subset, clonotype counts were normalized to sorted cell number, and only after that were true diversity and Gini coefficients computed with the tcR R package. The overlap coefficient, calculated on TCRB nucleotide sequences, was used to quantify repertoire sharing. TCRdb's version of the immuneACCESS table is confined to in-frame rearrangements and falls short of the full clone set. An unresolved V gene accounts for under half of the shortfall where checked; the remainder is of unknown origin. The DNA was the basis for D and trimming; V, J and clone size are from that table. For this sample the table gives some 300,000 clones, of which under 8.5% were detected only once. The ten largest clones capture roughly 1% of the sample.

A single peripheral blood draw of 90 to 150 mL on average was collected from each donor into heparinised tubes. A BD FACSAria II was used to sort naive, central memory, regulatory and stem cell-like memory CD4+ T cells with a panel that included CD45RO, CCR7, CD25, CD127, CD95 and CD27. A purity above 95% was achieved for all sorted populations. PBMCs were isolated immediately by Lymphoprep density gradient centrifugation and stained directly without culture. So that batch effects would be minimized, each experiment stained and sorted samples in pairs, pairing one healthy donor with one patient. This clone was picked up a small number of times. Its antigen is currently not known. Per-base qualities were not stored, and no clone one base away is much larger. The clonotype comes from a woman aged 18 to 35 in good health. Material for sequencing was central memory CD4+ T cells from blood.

The CDR3 reads CASKSRGTDTQYF. The DNA sequence is TGTGCCAGCAAGAGTCGAGGGACAGATACGCAGTATTTT. Recombination joined TRBV2 with TRBJ2-3; TRBD2 is a weak D gene call, 5 bases matching. Inclusive of the bounding cysteine and phenylalanine, the CDR3 is 13 residues long. Only the CDR3 DNA is retained, 39 bases long and in frame from the first base. Relative to germline, V is 7 bases shorter and J is 3 bases shorter, with 11 bases between their ends. The germline V gene sets CDR1 to SNHLY and CDR2 to FYNNEI.